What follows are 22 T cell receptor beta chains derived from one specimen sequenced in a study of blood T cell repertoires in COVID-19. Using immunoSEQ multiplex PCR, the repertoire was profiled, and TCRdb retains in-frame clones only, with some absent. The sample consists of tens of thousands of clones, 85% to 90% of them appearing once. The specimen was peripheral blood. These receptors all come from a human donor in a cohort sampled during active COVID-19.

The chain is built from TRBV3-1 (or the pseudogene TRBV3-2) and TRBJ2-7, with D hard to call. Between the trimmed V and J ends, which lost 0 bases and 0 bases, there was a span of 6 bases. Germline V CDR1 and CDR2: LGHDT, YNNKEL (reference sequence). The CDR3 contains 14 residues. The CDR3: CASSQETNSYEQYF. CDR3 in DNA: TGTGCCAGCAGCCAAGAAACTAACTCCTACGAGCAGTACTTC.

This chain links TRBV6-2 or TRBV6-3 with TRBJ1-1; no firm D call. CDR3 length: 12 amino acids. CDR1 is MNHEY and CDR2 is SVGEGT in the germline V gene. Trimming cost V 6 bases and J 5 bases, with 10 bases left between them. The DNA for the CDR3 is TGTGCCAGCAGCCTTCAGAGGACTGAAGCTTTCTTT. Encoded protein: CASSLQRTEAFF.

In DNA, the CDR3 is TGTGCTAGTGGTTGGTGGAACGGACCAGGGGACCCATGGTACGAGCAGTACTTC. As protein: CASGWWNGPGDPWYEQYF. V usage is TRBV12-5 and J usage is TRBJ2-7; D is perhaps TRBD1 (6 bases). The CDR3 contains 18 residues. The V and J ends lost 4 bases and 4 bases respectively, with 26 bases between them. CDR1 is LGHNT and CDR2 is FRNRAP in the germline V gene.

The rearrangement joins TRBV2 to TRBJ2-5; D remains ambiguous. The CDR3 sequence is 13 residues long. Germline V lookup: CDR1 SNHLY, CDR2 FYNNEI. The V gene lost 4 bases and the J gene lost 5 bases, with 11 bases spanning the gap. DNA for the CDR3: TGTGCCAGCAGTGGTAACGCGCGGGAGACCCAGTACTTC. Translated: CASSGNARETQYF. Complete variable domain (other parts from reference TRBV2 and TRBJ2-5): EPEVTQTPSHQVTQMGQEVILRCVPISNHLYFYWYRQILGQKVEFLVSFYNNEISEKSEIFDDQFSVERPDGSNFTLKIRSTKLEDSAMYFCASSGNARETQYFGPGTRLLVL.

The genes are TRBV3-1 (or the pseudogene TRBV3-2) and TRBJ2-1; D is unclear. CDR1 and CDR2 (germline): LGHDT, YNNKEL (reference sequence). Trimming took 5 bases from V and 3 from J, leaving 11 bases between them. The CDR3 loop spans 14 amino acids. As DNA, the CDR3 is TGTGCCAGCAGCAAGAGCCTAGTCTACAATGAGCAGTTCTTC. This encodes CASSKSLVYNEQFF.

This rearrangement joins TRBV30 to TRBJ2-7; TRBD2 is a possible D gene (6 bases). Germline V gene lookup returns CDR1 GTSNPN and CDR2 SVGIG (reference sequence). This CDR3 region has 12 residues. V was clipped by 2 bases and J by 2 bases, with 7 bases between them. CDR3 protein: CAWSPGAYEQYF. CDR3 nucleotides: TGTGCCTGGAGTCCGGGGGCCTACGAGCAGTACTTC. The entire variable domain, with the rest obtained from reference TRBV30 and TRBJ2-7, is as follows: SQTIHQWPATLVQPVGSPLSLECTVEGTSNPNLYWYRQAAGRGLQLLFYSVGIGQISSEVPQNLSASRPQDRQFILSSKKLLLSDSGFYLCAWSPGAYEQYFGPGTRLTVT.

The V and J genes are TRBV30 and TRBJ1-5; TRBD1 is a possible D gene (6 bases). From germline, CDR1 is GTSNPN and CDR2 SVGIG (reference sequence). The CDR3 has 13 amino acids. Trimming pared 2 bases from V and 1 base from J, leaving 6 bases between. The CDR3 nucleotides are TGTGCCTGGAGTACAGGGAGCAATCAGCCCCAGCATTTT. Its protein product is CAWSTGSNQPQHF.

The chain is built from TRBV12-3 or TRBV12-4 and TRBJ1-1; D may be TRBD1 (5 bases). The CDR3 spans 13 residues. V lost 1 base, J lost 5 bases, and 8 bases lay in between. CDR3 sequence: CASSLGDWTEAFF. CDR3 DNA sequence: TGTGCCAGCAGTTTAGGGGACTGGACTGAAGCTTTCTTT.

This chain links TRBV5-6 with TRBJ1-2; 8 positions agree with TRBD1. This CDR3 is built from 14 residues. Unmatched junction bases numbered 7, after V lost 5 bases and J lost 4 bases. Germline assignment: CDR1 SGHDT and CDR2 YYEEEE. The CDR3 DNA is TGTGCCAGCAGGAATACGGACAGGGTCTATGGCTACACCTTC. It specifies CASRNTDRVYGYTF.

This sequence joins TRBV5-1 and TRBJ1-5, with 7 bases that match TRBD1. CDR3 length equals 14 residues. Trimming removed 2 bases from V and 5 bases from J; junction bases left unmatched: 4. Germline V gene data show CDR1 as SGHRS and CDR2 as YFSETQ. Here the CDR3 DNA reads TGCGCCAGCAGCTTAGGGGGCGGGGATCAGCCCCAGCATTTT. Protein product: CASSLGGGDQPQHF.

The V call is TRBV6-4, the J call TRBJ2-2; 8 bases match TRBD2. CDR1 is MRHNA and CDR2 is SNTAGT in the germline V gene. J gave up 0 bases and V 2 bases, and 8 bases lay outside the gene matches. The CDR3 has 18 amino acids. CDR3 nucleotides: TGTGCCAGCAGTGACGGTCTAGCGGGCGGTACGAACACCGGGGAGCTGTTTTTT. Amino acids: CASSDGLAGGTNTGELFF.

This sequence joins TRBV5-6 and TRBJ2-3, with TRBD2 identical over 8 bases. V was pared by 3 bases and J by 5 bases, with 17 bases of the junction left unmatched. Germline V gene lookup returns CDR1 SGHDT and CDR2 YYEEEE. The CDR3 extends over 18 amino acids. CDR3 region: CASSSSERGLLSGDTQYF. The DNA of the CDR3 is TGTGCCAGCAGCTCCTCCGAGCGGGGGTTACTCTCGGGAGATACGCAGTATTTT. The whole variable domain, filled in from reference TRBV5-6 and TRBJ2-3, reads DAGVTQSPTHLIKTRGQQVTLRCSPKSGHDTVSWYQQALGQGPQFIFQYYEEEERQRGNFPDRFSGHQFPNYSSELNVNALLLGDSALYLCASSSSERGLLSGDTQYFGPGTRLTVL.

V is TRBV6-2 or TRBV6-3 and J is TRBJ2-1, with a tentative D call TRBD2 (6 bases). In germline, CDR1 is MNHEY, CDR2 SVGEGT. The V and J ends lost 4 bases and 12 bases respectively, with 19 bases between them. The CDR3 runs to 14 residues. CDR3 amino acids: CASSFGGAEGRQFF. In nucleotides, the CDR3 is TGTGCCAGCAGTTTTGGCGGGGCCGAAGGGAGGCAGTTCTTC.

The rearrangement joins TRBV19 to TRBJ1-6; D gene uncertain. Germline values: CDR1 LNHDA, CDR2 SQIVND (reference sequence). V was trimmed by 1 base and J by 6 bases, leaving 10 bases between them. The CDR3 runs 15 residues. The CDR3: CASSIAVRPNSPLHF. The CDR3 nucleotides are TGTGCCAGTAGTATAGCGGTCAGGCCTAATTCACCCCTCCACTTT.

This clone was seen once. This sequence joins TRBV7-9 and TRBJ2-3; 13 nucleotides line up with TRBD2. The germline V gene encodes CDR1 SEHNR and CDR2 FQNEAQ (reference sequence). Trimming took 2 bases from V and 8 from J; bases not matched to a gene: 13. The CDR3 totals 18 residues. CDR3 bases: TGTGCCAGCAGCTTACCCCCAGGACTAGCGGGGGCCATTGGTACGCAGTATTTT. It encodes CASSLPPGLAGAIGTQYF. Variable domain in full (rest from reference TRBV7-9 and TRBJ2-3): DTGVSQNPRHKITKRGQNVTFRCDPISEHNRLYWYRQTLGQGPEFLTYFQNEAQLEKSRLLSDRFSAERPKGSFSTLEIQRTEQGDSAMYLCASSLPPGLAGAIGTQYFGPGTRLTVL.

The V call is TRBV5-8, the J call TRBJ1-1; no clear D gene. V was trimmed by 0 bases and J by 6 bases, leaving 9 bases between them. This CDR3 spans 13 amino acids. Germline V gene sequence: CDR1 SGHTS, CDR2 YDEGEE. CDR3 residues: CASSLAWRAEAFF. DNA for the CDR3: TGTGCCAGCAGCTTGGCGTGGAGGGCTGAAGCTTTCTTT.

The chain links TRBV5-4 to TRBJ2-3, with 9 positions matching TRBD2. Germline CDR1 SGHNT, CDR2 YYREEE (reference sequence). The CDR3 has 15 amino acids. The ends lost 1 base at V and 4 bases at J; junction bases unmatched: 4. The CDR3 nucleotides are TGTGCCAGCAGCTTGATGCGGGGGGGCTCAGATACGCAGTATTTT. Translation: CASSLMRGGSDTQYF.

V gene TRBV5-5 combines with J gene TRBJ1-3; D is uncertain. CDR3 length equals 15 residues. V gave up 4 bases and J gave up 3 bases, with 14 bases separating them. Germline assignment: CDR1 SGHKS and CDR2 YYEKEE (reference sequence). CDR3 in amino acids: CASSLTHLSGNTIYF. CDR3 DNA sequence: TGTGCCAGCAGCCTGACACACTTAAGTGGAAACACCATATATTTT.

Here the CDR3 reads CASSRGGRLNTGELFF. CDR3 coding DNA: TGTGCCAGCAGCCGCGGGGGGCGCTTGAACACCGGGGAGCTGTTTTTT. The V call is TRBV9, the J call TRBJ2-2, with TRBD2 identical over 8 bases. The germline CDR1 and CDR2 sequences are SGDLS and YYNGEE. The J segment lost 1 base and the V segment lost 4 bases, leaving 6 bases of the junction unmatched. This CDR3 region has 16 residues.

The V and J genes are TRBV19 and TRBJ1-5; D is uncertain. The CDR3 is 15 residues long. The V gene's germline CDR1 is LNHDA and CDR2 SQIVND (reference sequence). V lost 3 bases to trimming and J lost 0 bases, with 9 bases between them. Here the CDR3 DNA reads TGTGCCAGTAGTATGACTCCTTATAGCAATCAGCCCCAGCATTTT. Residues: CASSMTPYSNQPQHF. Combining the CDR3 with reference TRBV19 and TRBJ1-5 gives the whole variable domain DGGITQSPKYLFRKEGQNVTLSCEQNLNHDAMYWYRQDPGQGLRLIYYSQIVNDFQKGDIAEGYSVSREKKESFPLTVTSAQKNPTAFYLCASSMTPYSNQPQHFGDGTRLSIL.

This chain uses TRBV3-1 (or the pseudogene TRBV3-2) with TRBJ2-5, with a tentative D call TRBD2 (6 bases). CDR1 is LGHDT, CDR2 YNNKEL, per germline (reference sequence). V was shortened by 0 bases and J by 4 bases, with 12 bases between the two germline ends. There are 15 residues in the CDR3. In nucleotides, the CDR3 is TGTGCCAGCAGCCAAGACCCACGCGGGGTAGAGACCCAGTACTTC. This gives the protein CASSQDPRGVETQYF.

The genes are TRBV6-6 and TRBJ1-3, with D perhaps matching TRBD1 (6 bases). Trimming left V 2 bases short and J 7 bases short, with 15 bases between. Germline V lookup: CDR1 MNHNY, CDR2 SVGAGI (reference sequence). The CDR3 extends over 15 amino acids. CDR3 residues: CASSYVTGIGNTIYF. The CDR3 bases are TGTGCCAGCAGTTACGTCACAGGGATAGGCAACACCATATATTTT.